The 6 T cell receptor beta chains in this list originate from one sample, sequenced in a study of untreated major depressive disorder. Sequenced by immunoSEQ multiplex PCR; TCRdb stores in-frame clones only, minus some. The sample shows about 21,000 clones, around nine tenths of them seen only once. Source material: CD4+ T cells from PBMCs. These receptors were taken from a middle-aged woman in good health.

This clone came up once. The chain carries TRBV28 and TRBJ1-2; D possibly corresponds to TRBD1 (5 bases). The V and J ends lost 2 bases and 5 bases respectively, with 9 bases between them. This CDR3 comprises 13 residues. The V gene's germline CDR1 is MDHEN and CDR2 SYDVKM. This CDR3 is CASSLGADYGYTF. The CDR3 region has the DNA TGTGCCAGCAGTTTAGGGGCAGATTATGGCTACACCTTC.

The CDR3 coding sequence is TGTGCCCCCCTCACCGGCCCGGGGGACACCGGGGAGCTGTTTTTT. Translation gives CAPLTGPGDTGELFF. V and J are TRBV6-5 and TRBJ2-2; D might be TRBD2 (6 bases). Germline CDR1 and CDR2: MNHEY and SVGAGI. The V end lost 11 bases, the J end lost 3 bases, and 19 bases lay between the germline ends. This CDR3 spans 15 amino acids.

V usage is TRBV7-2 and J usage is TRBJ1-4; D call uncertain. CDR3 size: 13 residues. CDR1 SGHTA and CDR2 FQGNSA come from the germline V gene. V dropped 2 bases and J dropped 4 bases, with 5 bases sitting between them. This chain's CDR3 is CASSLSGNEKLFF. CDR3 bases: TGTGCCAGCAGCTTATCGGGTAATGAAAAACTGTTTTTT.

The V call is TRBV28, the J call TRBJ1-6; TRBD1 is a possible D gene (5 bases). Germline CDR1 MDHEN, CDR2 SYDVKM. The CDR3 covers 15 residues. Deletions cut 3 bases from V and 9 bases from J, with 15 bases between. CDR3 in DNA: TGTGCCAGCAGTTTTCGGGGCGGGACGGGTTCACCCCTCCACTTT. Translating gives CASSFRGGTGSPLHF. Full variable domain (missing parts from reference TRBV28 and TRBJ1-6): DVKVTQSSRYLVKRTGEKVFLECVQDMDHENMFWYRQDPGLGLRLIYFSYDVKMKEKGDIPEGYSVSREKKERFSLILESASTNQTSMYLCASSFRGGTGSPLHFGNGTRLTVT.

The V and J genes are TRBV2 and TRBJ1-4; 7 bases align to TRBD1. The V segment lost 3 bases and the J segment 10 bases; nucleotides outside the gene matches: 8. Germline CDR1 reads SNHLY; CDR2 reads FYNNEI. CDR3 length equals 14 residues. The CDR3, as DNA: TGTGCCAGCAGTGATGGGGGACAGTATGGAAAACTGTTTTTT. Translated, it gives CASSDGGQYGKLFF.

J is TRBJ2-3 and V is TRBV28, with 10 positions matching TRBD1. V was clipped by 5 bases and J by 9 bases; unmatched bases: 11. Germline V lookup: CDR1 MDHEN, CDR2 SYDVKM. The CDR3 has 15 amino acids. The CDR3 protein is CASSTGTGDRGTQYF. CDR3 DNA: TGTGCCAGCAGTACCGGGACAGGGGATCGAGGCACGCAGTATTTT.